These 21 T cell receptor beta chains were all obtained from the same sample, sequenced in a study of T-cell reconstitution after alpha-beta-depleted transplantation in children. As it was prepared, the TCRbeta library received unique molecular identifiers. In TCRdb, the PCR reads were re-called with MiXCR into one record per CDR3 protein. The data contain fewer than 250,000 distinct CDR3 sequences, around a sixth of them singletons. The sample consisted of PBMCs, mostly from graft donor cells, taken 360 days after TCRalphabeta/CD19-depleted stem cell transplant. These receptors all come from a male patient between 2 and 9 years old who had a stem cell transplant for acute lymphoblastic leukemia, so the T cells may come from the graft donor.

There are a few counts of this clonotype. CDR3 bases: TGTGCCTACTACCAGGGGGCAGACTATGGCTACACCTTC. Translated: CAYYQGADYGYTF. The chain joins TRBV30 to TRBJ1-2; TRBD1 agrees at 8 bases. This CDR3 is 13 amino acids long. CDR1 is GTSNPN, CDR2 SVGIG, per germline (reference sequence). V dropped 7 bases and J dropped 3; count of bases not matched to a gene: 7.

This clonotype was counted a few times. CDR3 amino acids: CASSLGTFLTTDTQYF. CDR3 DNA: TGTGCCAGCAGCTTAGGGACATTTTTAACCACAGATACGCAGTATTTT. The V gene is TRBV7-2, the J gene TRBJ2-3, with D perhaps TRBD1 (5 bases). V was cut by 1 base and J by 2 bases, with 13 bases left in between. This CDR3 is 16 amino acids long. CDR1 and CDR2 from the germline V gene are SGHTA and FQGNSA. Drawing the rest from reference TRBV7-2 and TRBJ2-3, the complete variable domain is GAGVSQSPSNKVTEKGKDVELRCDPISGHTALYWYRQSLGQGLEFLIYFQGNSAPDKSGLPSDRFSAERTGGSVSTLTIQRTQQEDSAVYLCASSLGTFLTTDTQYFGPGTRLTVL.

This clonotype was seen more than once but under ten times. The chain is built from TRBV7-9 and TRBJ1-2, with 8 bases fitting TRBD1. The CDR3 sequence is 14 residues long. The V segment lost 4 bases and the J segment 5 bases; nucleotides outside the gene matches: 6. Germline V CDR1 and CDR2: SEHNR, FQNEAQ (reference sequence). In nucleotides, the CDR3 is TGTGCCAGCAGCTCATCGACAGGGGCGTATGGCTACACCTTC. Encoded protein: CASSSSTGAYGYTF.

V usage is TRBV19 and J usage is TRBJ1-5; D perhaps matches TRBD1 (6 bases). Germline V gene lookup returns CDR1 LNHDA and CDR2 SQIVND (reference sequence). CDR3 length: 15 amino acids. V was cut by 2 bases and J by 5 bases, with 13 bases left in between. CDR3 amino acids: CASSISGRGHQPQHF. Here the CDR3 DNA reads TGTGCCAGTAGTATAAGCGGGCGGGGGCATCAGCCCCAGCATTTT. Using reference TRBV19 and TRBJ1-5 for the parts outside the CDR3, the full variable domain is DGGITQSPKYLFRKEGQNVTLSCEQNLNHDAMYWYRQDPGQGLRLIYYSQIVNDFQKGDIAEGYSVSREKKESFPLTVTSAQKNPTAFYLCASSISGRGHQPQHFGDGTRLSIL.

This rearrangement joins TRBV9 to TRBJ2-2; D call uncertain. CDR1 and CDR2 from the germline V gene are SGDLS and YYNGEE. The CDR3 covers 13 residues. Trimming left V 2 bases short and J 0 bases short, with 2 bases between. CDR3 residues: CASSVPNTGELFF. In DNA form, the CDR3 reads TGTGCCAGCAGCGTGCCGAACACCGGGGAGCTGTTTTTT.

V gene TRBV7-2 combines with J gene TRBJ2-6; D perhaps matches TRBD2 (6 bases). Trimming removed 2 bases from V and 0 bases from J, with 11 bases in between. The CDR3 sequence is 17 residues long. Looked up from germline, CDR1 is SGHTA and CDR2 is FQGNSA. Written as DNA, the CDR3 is TGTGCCAGCAGCTTAAGGCGGGGTCGCTCTGGGGCCAACGTCCTGACTTTC. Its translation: CASSLRRGRSGANVLTF.

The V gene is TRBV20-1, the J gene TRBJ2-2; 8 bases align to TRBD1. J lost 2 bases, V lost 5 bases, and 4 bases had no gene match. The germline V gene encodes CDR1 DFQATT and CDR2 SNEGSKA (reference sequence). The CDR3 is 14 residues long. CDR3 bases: TGCAGTGCTCCTCAGGGGGCTAACACCGGGGAGCTGTTTTTT. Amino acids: CSAPQGANTGELFF.

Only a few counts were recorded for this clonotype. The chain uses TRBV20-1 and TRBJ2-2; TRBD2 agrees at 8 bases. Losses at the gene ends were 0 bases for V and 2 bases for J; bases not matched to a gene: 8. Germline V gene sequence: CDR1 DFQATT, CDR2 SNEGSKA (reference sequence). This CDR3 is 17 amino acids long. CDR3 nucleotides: TGCAGTGCTAGAGATACCAAGCGGGGGACTAACACCGGGGAGCTGTTTTTT. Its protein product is CSARDTKRGTNTGELFF.

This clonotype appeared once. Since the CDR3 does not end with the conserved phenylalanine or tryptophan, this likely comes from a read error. The CDR3 DNA reads as TGTGCCAGCAGGGGCTCACTAGCGGGGAAGAACAATGAGCAGTTCTCC. Protein: CASRGSLAGKNNEQFS. The chain couples TRBV2 to TRBJ2-1, with 10 bases that match TRBD2. Germline V CDR1 and CDR2: SNHLY, FYNNEI. Trimming cost V 6 bases and J 5 bases; bases outside gene matches: 10. The CDR3 sequence is 16 residues long.

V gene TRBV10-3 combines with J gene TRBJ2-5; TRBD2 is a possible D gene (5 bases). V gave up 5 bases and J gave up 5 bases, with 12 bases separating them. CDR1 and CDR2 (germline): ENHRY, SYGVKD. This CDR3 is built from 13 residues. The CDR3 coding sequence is TGTGCCATCAGTCAGACGGGAAGGGAGACCCAGTACTTC. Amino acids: CAISQTGRETQYF.

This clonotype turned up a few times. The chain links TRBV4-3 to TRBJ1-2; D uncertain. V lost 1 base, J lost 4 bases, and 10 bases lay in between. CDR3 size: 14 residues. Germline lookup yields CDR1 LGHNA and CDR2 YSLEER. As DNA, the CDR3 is TGCGCCAGCAGCCAAGTCGCGGGCGGCTATGGCTACACCTTC. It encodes CASSQVAGGYGYTF.

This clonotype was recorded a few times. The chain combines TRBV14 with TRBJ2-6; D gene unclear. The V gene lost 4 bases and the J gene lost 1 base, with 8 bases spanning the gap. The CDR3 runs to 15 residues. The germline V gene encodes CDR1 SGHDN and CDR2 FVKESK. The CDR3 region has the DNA TGTGCCAGCAGCCTCGTTCTATCTGGGGCCAACGTCCTGACTTTC. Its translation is CASSLVLSGANVLTF.

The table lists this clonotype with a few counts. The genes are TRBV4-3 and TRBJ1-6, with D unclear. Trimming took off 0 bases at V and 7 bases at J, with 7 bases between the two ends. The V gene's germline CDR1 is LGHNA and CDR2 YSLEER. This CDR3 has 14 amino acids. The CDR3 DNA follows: TGCGCCAGCAGCCAAGAGCGCGAGAATTCACCCCTCCACTTT. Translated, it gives CASSQERENSPLHF.

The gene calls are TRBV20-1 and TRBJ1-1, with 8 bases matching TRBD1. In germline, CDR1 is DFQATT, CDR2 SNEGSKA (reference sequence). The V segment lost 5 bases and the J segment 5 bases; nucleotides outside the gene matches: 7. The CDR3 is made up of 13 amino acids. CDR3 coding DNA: TGCAGTGCTCTGAGACAGGGGTGGACTGAAGCTTTCTTT. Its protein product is CSALRQGWTEAFF.

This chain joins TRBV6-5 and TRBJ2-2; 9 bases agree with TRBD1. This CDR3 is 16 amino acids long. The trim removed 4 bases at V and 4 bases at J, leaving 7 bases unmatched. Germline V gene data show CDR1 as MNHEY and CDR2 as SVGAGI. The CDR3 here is CASSLWDRAITGELFF. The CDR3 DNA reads TGTGCCAGCAGTTTGTGGGACAGGGCTATCACCGGGGAGCTGTTTTTT.

The chain's CDR3 is CSARDRNLAGGREQYF. The CDR3 DNA reads as TGCAGTGCTAGAGACCGAAATCTAGCGGGGGGGCGCGAGCAGTACTTC. V gene TRBV20-1 combines with J gene TRBJ2-7; 12 bases line up with TRBD2. Looked up from germline, CDR1 is DFQATT and CDR2 is SNEGSKA (reference sequence). The J segment lost 6 bases and the V segment lost 0 bases, leaving 9 bases of the junction unmatched. The CDR3 length is 16 residues.

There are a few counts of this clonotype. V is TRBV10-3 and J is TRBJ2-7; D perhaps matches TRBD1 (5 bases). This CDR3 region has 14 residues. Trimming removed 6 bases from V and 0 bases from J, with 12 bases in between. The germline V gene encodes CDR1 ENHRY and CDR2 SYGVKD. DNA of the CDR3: TGTGCCATCAGGCCCCAGGGCGCCTCCTACGAGCAGTACTTC. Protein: CAIRPQGASYEQYF.

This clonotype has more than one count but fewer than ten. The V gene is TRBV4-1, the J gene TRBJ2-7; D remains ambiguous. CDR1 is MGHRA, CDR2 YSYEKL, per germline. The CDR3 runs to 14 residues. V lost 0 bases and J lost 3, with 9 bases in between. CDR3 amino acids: CASSQDLEYYEQYF. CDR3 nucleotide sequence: TGCGCCAGCAGCCAAGATTTGGAGTACTACGAGCAGTACTTC.

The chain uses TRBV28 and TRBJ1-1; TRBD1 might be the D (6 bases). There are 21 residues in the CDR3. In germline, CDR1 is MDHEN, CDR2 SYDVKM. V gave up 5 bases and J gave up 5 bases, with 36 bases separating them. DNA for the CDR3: TGTGCCAGCAGTACCGTCGGGGGGGCAATGTGGGGGCTCCGTGTCCCAACTGAAGCTTTCTTT. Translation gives CASSTVGGAMWGLRVPTEAFF.

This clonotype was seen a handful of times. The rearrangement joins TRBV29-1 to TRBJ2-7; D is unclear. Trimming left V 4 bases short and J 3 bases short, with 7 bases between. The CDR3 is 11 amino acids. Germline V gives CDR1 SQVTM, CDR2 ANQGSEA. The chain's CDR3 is CSVGRNYEQYF. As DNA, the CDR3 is TGCAGCGTTGGGCGGAACTACGAGCAGTACTTC.

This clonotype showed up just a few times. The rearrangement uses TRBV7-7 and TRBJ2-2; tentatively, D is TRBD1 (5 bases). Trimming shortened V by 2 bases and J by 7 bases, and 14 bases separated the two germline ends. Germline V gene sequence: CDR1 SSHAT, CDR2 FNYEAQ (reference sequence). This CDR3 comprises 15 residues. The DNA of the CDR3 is TGTGCCAGCAGCTTAAGAGTAGAAGGGGACGGGGAGCTGTTTTTT. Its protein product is CASSLRVEGDGELFF.